Presented here are 11 T cell receptor beta chains from one specimen sequenced in a study of cytomegalovirus exposure and HLA in healthy donors. The PCR had 60 Vbeta and 13 Jbeta primers. Sequenced by immunoSEQ multiplex PCR; TCRdb stores in-frame clones only, minus some. Of nearly 100,000 clones in the sample, 70% to 80% were seen once. The sample taken for sequencing was PBMCs. The receptors originated from an older woman in good health and CMV-seropositive.

This clone was seen a handful of times. The genes are TRBV30 and TRBJ2-1, with TRBD2 as a possible D gene (5 bases). The V gene's germline CDR1 is GTSNPN and CDR2 SVGIG (reference sequence). Between the trimmed V and J ends, which lost 2 bases and 3 bases, there was a span of 8 bases. The CDR3 length is 13 residues. CDR3: CAWSSGHYNEQFF. In DNA form, the CDR3 reads TGTGCCTGGAGTAGCGGTCACTACAATGAGCAGTTCTTC.

This chain links TRBV5-1 with TRBJ2-1; possible D gene TRBD1, 6 bases. The germline V and J ends were trimmed by 6 bases and 4 bases, with 11 bases remaining between them. Looked up from germline, CDR1 is SGHRS and CDR2 is YFSETQ. This CDR3 has 13 residues. This chain's CDR3 is CASKDRGYNEQFF. CDR3 sequence (DNA): TGCGCCAGCAAGGACAGAGGGTACAATGAGCAGTTCTTC.

The chain has TRBV18 and TRBJ2-1; 8 bases align to TRBD2. CDR3 size: 16 residues. CDR1 is KGHSH and CDR2 is LQKENI in the germline V gene. Unmatched junction bases numbered 11, after V lost 3 bases and J lost 7 bases. CDR3 region: CASSPGRALYRNEQFF. In DNA form, the CDR3 reads TGTGCCAGCTCACCCGGGAGGGCCTTATATAGGAATGAGCAGTTCTTC.

The chain combines TRBV27 with TRBJ1-1; TRBD1 is a possible D gene (5 bases). The CDR3 has 13 amino acids. The germline V gene encodes CDR1 MNHEY and CDR2 SMNVEV (reference sequence). Trimming cost V 5 bases and J 5 bases, with 12 bases left between them. This CDR3 reads CASSMQGATEAFF. The CDR3 DNA reads as TGTGCCAGCAGTATGCAAGGGGCGACTGAAGCTTTCTTT.

This rearrangement joins TRBV28 to TRBJ1-1; the D gene is possibly TRBD1 (6 bases). The CDR3 spans 12 residues. Germline assignment: CDR1 MDHEN and CDR2 SYDVKM. The V and J ends lost 7 bases and 5 bases respectively, with 11 bases between them. This chain's CDR3 is CASKTGSTEAFF. The CDR3 bases are TGTGCCAGCAAGACAGGCTCGACTGAAGCTTTCTTT.

The chain couples TRBV2 to TRBJ2-5; TRBD2 might be the D (7 bases). V lost 5 bases, J lost 3 bases, and 10 bases lay in between. Germline CDR1 is SNHLY and CDR2 is FYNNEI. The CDR3 is 13 residues long. CDR3 sequence reads: CASSRGGEETQYF. CDR3 nucleotides: TGTGCCAGCAGTCGAGGGGGGGAAGAGACCCAGTACTTC.

The V gene is TRBV10-3, the J gene TRBJ1-2, with TRBD1 matching over 8 bases. Looked up from germline, CDR1 is ENHRY and CDR2 is SYGVKD. CDR3 length: 13 residues. Trimming at V came to 5 bases and at J to 8 bases, leaving 7 bases not matched to a gene. Here the CDR3 reads CAISKTGAEGYTF. Here the CDR3 DNA reads TGTGCCATCAGTAAGACAGGGGCTGAGGGCTACACCTTC.

This chain connects TRBV2 to TRBJ2-5; possible D gene TRBD1, 6 bases. The CDR3 consists of 14 residues. V lost 10 bases, J lost 5 bases, and 20 bases lay in between. Germline CDR1 is SNHLY and CDR2 is FYNNEI. The CDR3 loop is CATHRAGNGETQYF. The CDR3 DNA follows: TGTGCCACGCACAGGGCAGGCAACGGGGAGACCCAGTACTTC.

The chain recombines TRBV15 with TRBJ2-5; a weak D match, TRBD1 (6 bases). The length of the CDR3 is 16 residues. Trimming shortened V by 1 base and J by 3 bases, and 15 bases separated the two germline ends. Germline-derived CDR1 and CDR2 are LNHNV and YYDKDF (reference sequence). As DNA, the CDR3 is TGTGCCACCAGCAGAGTTGGACAGCCATTTAAAGAGACCCAGTACTTC. Amino acid sequence: CATSRVGQPFKETQYF.

The chain carries TRBV19 and TRBJ2-3, with unresolved D. Between the trimmed V and J ends, which lost 8 bases and 0 bases, there was a span of 9 bases. The CDR3 has 13 amino acids. Germline-derived CDR1 and CDR2 are LNHDA and SQIVND (reference sequence). The CDR3 DNA reads as TGTGCCAGTGTACAGACGAGCACAGATACGCAGTATTTT. This encodes CASVQTSTDTQYF.

V usage is TRBV7-9 and J usage is TRBJ1-2, with D perhaps TRBD1 (5 bases). The length of the CDR3 is 13 residues. Germline CDR1 is SEHNR and CDR2 is FQNEAQ (reference sequence). Trimming shortened V by 4 bases and J by 6 bases, and 12 bases separated the two germline ends. The CDR3 protein is CASSWSLRDGYTF. The CDR3 DNA sequence: TGTGCCAGCAGCTGGAGTCTCAGGGATGGCTACACCTTC.